These 25 T cell receptor beta chains originate from one sample sequenced in a study of blood T cell repertoires in COVID-19 (dated by TCRdb to 2018 to 2021). Libraries were prepared through the immunoSEQ multiplex PCR assay. TCRdb took over this immuneACCESS table, retaining in-frame rearrangements with V and J assigned. Such tables are incomplete; in checked studies, under half of the missing clones stem from an unresolved V gene, and the remainder is unexplained. This sample gives 90,000 to 150,000 clones in total; roughly 80% of them show up just once. The top ten clones comprise roughly 2.5% of the sample. Sequenced sample: peripheral blood. These receptor sequences come from a man over 45 with acute or convalescent COVID-19.

This sequence joins TRBV2 and TRBJ1-6; D call uncertain. V lost 7 bases and J lost 4, with 14 bases in between. There are 15 residues in the CDR3. Germline values: CDR1 SNHLY, CDR2 FYNNEI. CDR3 coding DNA: TGTGCCAGCATGACCCCGGGATATTATAATTCACCCCTCCACTTT. Amino acid sequence: CASMTPGYYNSPLHF.

The CDR3 sequence is CASSIDGTRGGYTF. The CDR3 bases are TGTGCCAGTAGTATAGACGGGACGCGGGGCGGCTACACCTTC. This chain joins TRBV19 and TRBJ1-2; D is perhaps TRBD1 (5 bases). The germline V and J ends were trimmed by 0 bases and 8 bases, with 13 bases remaining between them. The CDR3 contains 14 residues. Germline V gene sequence: CDR1 LNHDA, CDR2 SQIVND (reference sequence).

CDR3 residues: CASRRTSGRSGANVLTF. CDR3 nucleotide sequence: TGTGCCAGTAGAAGGACTAGCGGCCGCTCTGGGGCCAACGTCCTGACTTTC. The rearrangement joins TRBV19 to TRBJ2-6; 10 bases align to TRBD2. CDR3 length: 17 residues. The V gene end was trimmed by 6 bases and the J gene end by 0 bases; junction bases not matched to a gene: 5. Germline V gene lookup returns CDR1 LNHDA and CDR2 SQIVND (reference sequence).

The chain combines TRBV10-3 with TRBJ1-2; TRBD1 matches 9 bases. V was pared by 5 bases and J by 2 bases, with 3 bases of the junction left unmatched. Per germline, CDR1 ENHRY and CDR2 SYGVKD. The CDR3 covers 14 residues. CDR3 loop: CAISTGTGNYGYTF. In DNA, the CDR3 is TGTGCCATCAGTACCGGGACAGGGAACTATGGCTACACCTTC.

To note about this clone: The sample carries other DNA sequences with the same CDR3. The rearrangement uses TRBV7-3 and TRBJ2-1; D perhaps matches TRBD2 (5 bases). CDR1 is SGHTA and CDR2 is FQGTGA in the germline V gene. There are 16 residues in the CDR3. Trimming stripped 3 bases from V and 6 bases from J, with 18 bases between. The CDR3 coding sequence is TGTGCCAGCAGCTTCCCCGGTGCGGGCCCCGCCAATGAGCAGTTCTTC. Encoded protein: CASSFPGAGPANEQFF.

The genes are TRBV10-3 and TRBJ1-4; tentatively, D is TRBD1 (5 bases). Trimming removed 8 bases from V and 7 bases from J, with 23 bases in between. CDR3 length: 16 amino acids. From germline, CDR1 is ENHRY and CDR2 SYGVKD. CDR3 sequence reads: CAIGESGAREGEKLFF. The CDR3 DNA sequence: TGTGCCATCGGGGAGAGCGGGGCCCGAGAGGGTGAAAAACTGTTTTTT.

J is TRBJ1-2 and V is TRBV12-3 or TRBV12-4; the D gene is possibly TRBD1 (6 bases). V was clipped by 4 bases and J by 8 bases, with 14 bases between them. CDR3 size: 13 residues. The CDR3 DNA sequence: TGTGCCAGCAGTTCGGACAGTAAAAGGGGCTACACCTTC. Translated, it gives CASSSDSKRGYTF.

The V and J genes are TRBV6-6 and TRBJ1-4; 8 bases line up with TRBD1. The junction had 15 bases not matched to a gene; V was cut back by 10 bases and J by 8 bases. The CDR3 is made up of 15 amino acids. Germline V gene data show CDR1 as MNHNY and CDR2 as SVGAGI (reference sequence). The CDR3 DNA follows: TGTGCCACCCTTCACTCACGGACAGGGTACGAAAAACTGTTTTTT. This encodes CATLHSRTGYEKLFF.

This clone was detected once. V and J are TRBV6-5 and TRBJ1-1; D is undetermined. Trimming stripped 5 bases from V and 2 bases from J, with 15 bases between. CDR1 is MNHEY, CDR2 SVGAGI, per germline. CDR3 length equals 15 residues. CDR3 nucleotide sequence: TGTGCCAGCAGTCCCCTGACACCTATTAACACTGAAGCTTTCTTT. Amino acid sequence: CASSPLTPINTEAFF.

This clone was recorded only once. The genes are TRBV11-3 and TRBJ2-7; D possibly corresponds to TRBD1 (6 bases). Per germline, CDR1 SGHNT and CDR2 YENEEA. The CDR3 covers 12 residues. V shed 5 bases and J shed 6 bases, with 11 bases lying between them. As DNA, the CDR3 is TGTGCCAGCAGCCGGACAGATAGCGAGCAGTACTTC. This translates into CASSRTDSEQYF.

In its sample, this clone was seen a few times. The CDR3 protein is CASRTDLGGYTF. The CDR3 DNA sequence: TGTGCCAGCAGGACAGACTTGGGAGGCTACACCTTC. The chain recombines TRBV7-9 with TRBJ1-2, with a weak D call TRBD1 (5 bases). Germline V gives CDR1 SEHNR, CDR2 FQNEAQ (reference sequence). V was pared by 6 bases and J by 8 bases, with 13 bases between. The CDR3 contains 12 residues. The entire variable domain, with the rest obtained from reference TRBV7-9 and TRBJ1-2, is as follows: DTGVSQNPRHKITKRGQNVTFRCDPISEHNRLYWYRQTLGQGPEFLTYFQNEAQLEKSRLLSDRFSAERPKGSFSTLEIQRTEQGDSAMYLCASRTDLGGYTFGSGTRLTVV.

The chain has TRBV18 and TRBJ1-1, with TRBD1 identical over 10 bases. The germline gives CDR1 KGHSH, CDR2 LQKENI. Losses at the gene ends were 2 bases for V and 1 base for J; bases not matched to a gene: 10. CDR3 length equals 18 residues. CDR3: CASSPRRTGGVGNTEAFF. CDR3 nucleotide sequence: TGTGCCAGCTCACCAAGAAGGACAGGGGGTGTAGGGAACACTGAAGCTTTCTTT.

This clone was picked up one time. The rearrangement joins TRBV6-5 to TRBJ1-1, with unresolved D. Germline V gene data show CDR1 as MNHEY and CDR2 as SVGAGI. Trimming pared 2 bases from V and 4 bases from J, leaving 17 bases between. The CDR3 extends over 16 amino acids. In nucleotides, the CDR3 is TGTGCCAGCAGTTACACCTCGTGGCCATCTTCCACTGAAGCTTTCTTT. Its protein product is CASSYTSWPSSTEAFF.

Points on this clone: An end of the junction does not agree with germline; a read error may underlie this. The chain recombines TRBV6-5 with TRBJ2-7, with D perhaps TRBD2 (6 bases). Germline V gives CDR1 MNHEY, CDR2 SVGAGI. The CDR3 is 12 residues long. The CDR3 sequence: CASSRDSHEQYF. The DNA for the CDR3 is TGTGCCAGCAGTAGGGACTCCCACGAGCAGTACTTC.

The chain couples TRBV29-1 to TRBJ2-1, with D tentatively TRBD2 (7 bases). Germline assignment: CDR1 SQVTM and CDR2 ANQGSEA. The CDR3 is 14 amino acids. The V and J ends lost 4 bases and 0 bases respectively, with 10 bases between them. The CDR3 DNA reads as TGCAGCGTTGTTGCGGGGGCCTCCTACAATGAGCAGTTCTTC. Protein sequence: CSVVAGASYNEQFF.

The chain carries TRBV9 and TRBJ2-2, with D perhaps matching TRBD1 (5 bases). Germline V CDR1 and CDR2: SGDLS, YYNGEE. This CDR3 is 14 amino acids long. The germline V and J ends were trimmed by 3 bases and 4 bases, with 10 bases remaining between them. DNA for the CDR3: TGTGCCAGCAGCGCAGCAGGGTTCACCGGGGAGCTGTTTTTT. Translation gives CASSAAGFTGELFF.

The chain is built from TRBV13 and TRBJ2-1, with D maybe TRBD2 (6 bases). The germline V and J ends were trimmed by 2 bases and 3 bases, with 11 bases remaining between them. Germline assignment: CDR1 PRHDT and CDR2 FYEKMQ (reference sequence). The CDR3 has 15 amino acids. Here the CDR3 reads CASSLRDSVYNEQFF. The CDR3 region has the DNA TGTGCCAGCAGCTTACGGGACTCAGTCTACAATGAGCAGTTCTTC.

This chain links TRBV6-5 with TRBJ2-7, with 8 positions matching TRBD1. Germline CDR1 and CDR2: MNHEY and SVGAGI. Trimming at V came to 5 bases and at J to 0 bases, leaving 6 bases not matched to a gene. The CDR3 consists of 15 residues. CDR3 sequence (DNA): TGTGCCAGCAGTCCCGGGACAGGTATCTCCTACGAGCAGTACTTC. As protein: CASSPGTGISYEQYF.

This clone was picked up many times. The CDR3 spells CASSLSATGGDEQYF. The CDR3 region has the DNA TGTGCCAGCAGTTTATCTGCGACAGGGGGTGACGAGCAGTACTTC. This chain connects TRBV27 to TRBJ2-7; 9 positions match TRBD1. The CDR3 consists of 15 residues. Trimming removed 0 bases from V and 5 bases from J; junction bases left unmatched: 5. In germline, CDR1 is MNHEY, CDR2 SMNVEV (reference sequence).

In nucleotides, the CDR3 is TGTGCCAGCAGCTATGACAGGGGCACTGAAGCTTTCTTT. The encoded protein is CASSYDRGTEAFF. V gene TRBV7-9 combines with J gene TRBJ1-1, with 8 bases fitting TRBD1. Germline CDR1 reads SEHNR; CDR2 reads FQNEAQ (reference sequence). The CDR3 contains 13 residues. V gave up 4 bases and J gave up 4 bases; unmatched junction bases: 2.

This chain joins TRBV6-5 and TRBJ2-7; TRBD1 agrees at 10 bases. V lost 1 base to trimming and J lost 4 bases; unmatched junction nucleotides: 1. CDR3 length: 14 amino acids. Germline CDR1 MNHEY, CDR2 SVGAGI. The CDR3: CASSYLGQGYEQYF. The CDR3 DNA is TGTGCCAGCAGTTACTTGGGACAGGGGTACGAGCAGTACTTC.

In its sample, this clone was seen a few times. The V gene is TRBV28, the J gene TRBJ1-3; perhaps TRBD1 as D (6 bases). The germline V and J ends were trimmed by 6 bases and 4 bases, with 10 bases remaining between them. This CDR3 region has 13 residues. CDR1 and CDR2 from the germline V gene are MDHEN and SYDVKM. The CDR3 coding sequence is TGTGCCAGCAGAACGACAGGAGGAAACACCATATATTTT. Amino acid sequence: CASRTTGGNTIYF.

Only one count was recorded for this clone. The J gene is TRBJ2-2, the V gene TRBV7-8; maybe TRBD1 (8 bases). Germline CDR1 and CDR2: SGHVS and FQNEAQ. The CDR3 is 14 residues long. V was pared by 5 bases and J by 6 bases, with 13 bases between. Here the CDR3 reads CASSPTGGAGELFF. The DNA for the CDR3 is TGTGCCAGCAGCCCTACAGGGGGGGCCGGGGAGCTGTTTTTT.

The V and J genes are TRBV6-4 and TRBJ1-6; D uncertain. This CDR3 is 13 amino acids long. V dropped 2 bases and J dropped 8 bases, with 7 bases sitting between them. Germline values: CDR1 MRHNA, CDR2 SNTAGT. The CDR3 spells CASSDDRDSPLHF. The CDR3 DNA is TGTGCCAGCAGTGACGATCGGGATTCACCCCTCCACTTT.

V usage is TRBV5-1 and J usage is TRBJ2-5, with a possible D match to TRBD1 (6 bases). This CDR3 region has 14 residues. The germline V and J ends were trimmed by 0 bases and 5 bases, with 11 bases remaining between them. Germline assignment: CDR1 SGHRS and CDR2 YFSETQ. This CDR3 is CASSLEGGWETQYF. The CDR3, as DNA: TGCGCCAGCAGCTTGGAAGGGGGATGGGAGACCCAGTACTTC.